These 28 T cell receptor beta chains originate from one sample sequenced in a study of T-cell reconstitution after alpha-beta-depleted transplantation in children. Preparing the TCRbeta library involved the use of unique molecular identifiers. In TCRdb, the PCR reads were re-called with MiXCR into one record per CDR3 protein. Of about 420,000 distinct CDR3 sequences listed, 15% to 20% are singletons. The sequenced sample was PBMCs, mostly from graft donor cells, obtained 360 days after TCRalphabeta/CD19-depleted stem cell transplant. Source of these receptors: a boy in the first two years of life who had a stem cell transplant for Wiskott-Aldrich syndrome, so the T cells may come from the graft donor.

J is TRBJ2-5 and V is TRBV29-1, with D perhaps assigned TRBD1 or TRBD2 (6 bases each). The CDR3 has 12 residues. Germline V lookup: CDR1 SQVTM, CDR2 ANQGSEA. V lost 4 bases, J lost 3 bases, and 9 bases lay in between. The CDR3 bases are TGCAGCGTTGCAAGGGGGGAAGAGACCCAGTACTTC. Encoded protein: CSVARGEETQYF.

This clonotype was detected a few times. This chain uses TRBV24-1 with TRBJ2-1; unclear D gene. V dropped 1 base and J dropped 0 bases, with 6 bases sitting between them. The CDR3 consists of 15 residues. The germline CDR1 and CDR2 sequences are KGHDR and SFDVKD. In DNA form, the CDR3 reads TGTGCCACCAGTGATTTTCGGACCTCCTACAATGAGCAGTTCTTC. The encoded protein is CATSDFRTSYNEQFF.

The V and J genes are TRBV5-1 and TRBJ2-1; no firm D call. The CDR3 extends over 13 amino acids. The germline V gene encodes CDR1 SGHRS and CDR2 YFSETQ. Between the trimmed V and J ends, which lost 4 bases and 7 bases, there was a span of 12 bases. The CDR3 loop is CASSLRILNEQFF. CDR3 DNA: TGCGCCAGCAGCCTCCGGATCTTGAATGAGCAGTTCTTC.

This clonotype was detected only a few times. The chain carries TRBV7-8 and TRBJ2-1; a possible D gene is TRBD1 (5 bases). Per germline, CDR1 SGHVS and CDR2 FQNEAQ. Deletions cut 5 bases from V and 1 base from J, with 15 bases between. CDR3 length: 16 residues. CDR3 sequence (DNA): TGTGCCAGCAGCCCATCGTGGGCAGGGTCCTACAATGAGCAGTTCTTC. Protein: CASSPSWAGSYNEQFF.

A few counts support this clonotype. The chain combines TRBV19 with TRBJ2-7; D is undetermined. The CDR3 runs 15 residues. Germline CDR1 is LNHDA and CDR2 is SQIVND (reference sequence). The V end lost 5 bases, the J end lost 3 bases, and 17 bases lay between the germline ends. The CDR3, as DNA: TGTGCCAGTAGTCGGAGTGTGACCGTCAGCTACGAGCAGTACTTC. Protein: CASSRSVTVSYEQYF.

As concerns this clonotype: This may stem from a read error, because a much larger clone lies one nucleotide away. The V call is TRBV12-3 or TRBV12-4, the J call TRBJ2-7; D ambiguous. The CDR3 has 12 residues. V was cut by 6 bases and J by 4 bases, with 10 bases left in between. In DNA form, the CDR3 reads TGTGCCAGCAGCCCGAGTGATTACGAGCAGTACTTC. Its translation is CASSPSDYEQYF.

The chain uses TRBV28 and TRBJ1-6; the D is unclear. The V end was cut by 6 bases, the J end by 9 bases, with 15 bases between. This CDR3 contains 14 residues. Germline assignment: CDR1 MDHEN and CDR2 SYDVKM. CDR3 sequence: CASRDEGVGSPLHF. The DNA for the CDR3 is TGTGCCAGCAGGGACGAAGGCGTAGGTTCACCCCTCCACTTT. The variable domain in full, with the rest retrieved from reference TRBV28 and TRBJ1-6, is DVKVTQSSRYLVKRTGEKVFLECVQDMDHENMFWYRQDPGLGLRLIYFSYDVKMKEKGDIPEGYSVSREKKERFSLILESASTNQTSMYLCASRDEGVGSPLHFGNGTRLTVT.

Regarding this clonotype: One end of the junction fails to match germline, which may point to a read error. The chain links TRBV13 to TRBJ2-4, with 8 bases lining up with TRBD1. Germline loops: CDR1 PRHDT, CDR2 FYEKMQ (reference sequence). This CDR3 has 13 amino acids. CDR3 nucleotides: TGTGCCAGCAGCTCCATCCCAGCCGACAGGGGTGGCTTC. Translating gives CASSSIPADRGGF.

There are a few counts of this clonotype. V gene TRBV6-1 combines with J gene TRBJ2-7; 8 nucleotides agree with TRBD2. Germline V gene lookup returns CDR1 MNHNS and CDR2 SASEGT. V dropped 6 bases and J dropped 4; count of bases not matched to a gene: 5. The CDR3 totals 13 residues. CDR3 bases: TGTGCCAGCAGAGTAGCGGGGCTTTACGAGCAGTACTTC. Residues: CASRVAGLYEQYF.

The sample holds a few counts of this clonotype. The J gene is TRBJ2-1, the V gene TRBV9; D ambiguous. The CDR3 covers 15 residues. The germline V gene encodes CDR1 SGDLS and CDR2 YYNGEE. V dropped 0 bases and J dropped 8 bases, with 15 bases sitting between them. The CDR3 DNA follows: TGTGCCAGCAGCGTAGCAGTGTCTAGTTGGTATGAGCAGTTCTTC. This encodes CASSVAVSSWYEQFF. The full variable domain, completed using reference TRBV9 and TRBJ2-1, is DSGVTQTPKHLITATGQRVTLRCSPRSGDLSVYWYQQSLDQGLQFLIQYYNGEERAKGNILERFSAQQFPDLHSELNLSSLELGDSALYFCASSVAVSSWYEQFFGPGTRLTVL.

This clonotype appeared a few times. CDR3 amino acids: CASSLPVWGSLGDEQFF. In DNA form, the CDR3 reads TGCGCCAGCAGCTTGCCGGTGTGGGGGTCCCTCGGGGATGAGCAGTTCTTC. The chain recombines TRBV5-1 with TRBJ2-1, with D perhaps matching TRBD1 or TRBD2 (5 bases each). Trimming shortened V by 1 base and J by 8 bases, and 22 bases separated the two germline ends. The CDR3 consists of 17 residues. CDR1 is SGHRS and CDR2 is YFSETQ in the germline V gene.

The chain's CDR3 is CSASRDTYTDTQYF. The DNA for the CDR3 is TGCAGTGCTAGCCGGGACACCTACACAGATACGCAGTATTTT. V is TRBV20-1 and J is TRBJ2-3; the D gene is possibly TRBD1 (6 bases). From germline, CDR1 is DFQATT and CDR2 SNEGSKA (reference sequence). Trimming removed 3 bases at V and 2 bases at J, with 12 bases between. This CDR3 comprises 14 residues.

In its sample, this clonotype was seen a few times. The V gene is TRBV6-1, the J gene TRBJ2-1; D is possibly TRBD2 (6 bases). Trimming pared 5 bases from V and 12 bases from J, leaving 20 bases between. In germline, CDR1 is MNHNS, CDR2 SASEGT. This CDR3 region has 14 residues. CDR3 residues: CASSNPQGLVGQFF. The CDR3 DNA reads TGTGCCAGCAGTAATCCTCAGGGACTTGTGGGGCAGTTCTTC.

The chain combines TRBV12-3 or TRBV12-4 with TRBJ1-2, with 8 bases that match TRBD1. Trimming removed 7 bases from V and 4 bases from J; junction bases left unmatched: 11. This CDR3 spans 15 amino acids. The CDR3 DNA sequence: TGTGCCAGCACCCACCGGAGGACAGGGAGCTATGGCTACACCTTC. Amino acids: CASTHRRTGSYGYTF.

This clonotype was seen a handful of times. This chain uses TRBV6-5 with TRBJ1-5; no reliable D call. The CDR3 is 15 amino acids. CDR1 is MNHEY, CDR2 SVGAGI, per germline. Deletions cut 4 bases from V and 2 bases from J, with 12 bases between. This CDR3 is CASSFSIRGNQPQHF. The CDR3 DNA follows: TGTGCCAGCAGTTTTAGTATACGGGGCAATCAGCCCCAGCATTTT.

This clonotype was counted only a few times. The chain carries TRBV21-1 and TRBJ2-2; the D segment call TRBD1 is taken from the table without a DNA check. TRBV21-1 represents a pseudogene. CDR3 size: 17 residues. The CDR3 nucleotides are TGTGCCAGCAGCTCTAAGTGGGGCCCCCTTAACACCGGGGAGCTGTTTTTT. This encodes CASSSKWGPLNTGELFF.

This clonotype has a handful of counts. This chain's CDR3 is CSVPVGQGGYEQYF. For the CDR3, the DNA is TGCAGCGTCCCCGTGGGGCAGGGGGGTTACGAGCAGTACTTC. This sequence joins TRBV29-1 and TRBJ2-7; possible D gene TRBD1, 7 bases. Germline values: CDR1 SQVTM, CDR2 ANQGSEA. The CDR3 runs 14 residues. The V end lost 6 bases, the J end lost 4 bases, and 19 bases lay between the germline ends.

This clonotype was observed a few times. The rearrangement joins TRBV12-5 to TRBJ2-7; 8 bases are a match to TRBD2. The germline gives CDR1 LGHNT, CDR2 FRNRAP. The CDR3 is 15 amino acids. V lost 4 bases, J lost 2 bases, and 7 bases stayed unmatched. CDR3 protein: CASGYRRGATYEQYF. In DNA form, the CDR3 reads TGTGCTAGTGGTTATAGGCGGGGGGCCACCTACGAGCAGTACTTC.

The chain joins TRBV4-1 to TRBJ2-1; TRBD2 agrees at 7 bases. In germline, CDR1 is MGHRA, CDR2 YSYEKL. The V and J ends lost 2 bases and 1 base, in that order; junction bases with no gene match: 23. The CDR3 contains 22 residues. The CDR3 nucleotides are TGCGCCAGCAGCCAACCACCCCTATGGGGGGGAGGAAAGAGGGTATCCTACAATGAGCAGTTCTTC. This encodes CASSQPPLWGGGKRVSYNEQFF.

This clonotype was observed a few times. The V gene is TRBV9, the J gene TRBJ2-7, with 10 positions matching TRBD1. J gave up 3 bases and V 4 bases, and 13 bases lay outside the gene matches. There are 17 residues in the CDR3. The germline V gene encodes CDR1 SGDLS and CDR2 YYNGEE. The CDR3 region is CASSPRVGTGALYEQYF. The CDR3 DNA is TGTGCCAGCAGCCCTAGGGTTGGGACAGGGGCTCTCTACGAGCAGTACTTC.

V and J are TRBV24-1 and TRBJ2-7, with a weak D call TRBD1 (6 bases). CDR1 and CDR2 (germline): KGHDR, SFDVKD. CDR3 length equals 11 residues. Trimming removed 10 bases at V and 5 bases at J, with 11 bases between. This CDR3 reads CATQGSDEQYF. The CDR3, as DNA: TGTGCCACACAGGGCTCGGACGAGCAGTACTTC.

This clonotype was counted a few times. This chain uses TRBV5-1 with TRBJ1-6; D ambiguous. Trimming removed 0 bases from V and 0 bases from J, with 13 bases in between. The CDR3 totals 18 residues. Germline CDR1 reads SGHRS; CDR2 reads YFSETQ. The CDR3 sequence: CASSLVADGSSYNSPLHF. The CDR3 nucleotides read TGCGCCAGCAGCTTGGTGGCGGATGGGAGCTCCTATAATTCACCCCTCCACTTT.

There are a few counts of this clonotype. This chain connects TRBV30 to TRBJ2-3, with 9 bases aligning to TRBD2. The CDR3 has 20 amino acids. Losses at the gene ends were 3 bases for V and 1 base for J; bases not matched to a gene: 20. Germline CDR1 and CDR2: GTSNPN and SVGIG (reference sequence). The CDR3 sequence: CAWRVQGRLAGKKGTDTQYF. CDR3 bases: TGTGCCTGGAGGGTGCAGGGGAGGCTAGCGGGGAAGAAGGGCACAGATACGCAGTATTTT.

The chain joins TRBV25-1 to TRBJ2-3; TRBD2 might be the D (6 bases). Germline V gene data show CDR1 as MGHDK and CDR2 as SYGVNS. CDR3 length: 14 amino acids. Trimming stripped 10 bases from V and 4 bases from J, with 18 bases between. As DNA, the CDR3 is TGTGCCACTTCCCAGGAGGGAGCGGCAGATACGCAGTATTTT. Translated, it gives CATSQEGAADTQYF. Full variable domain (remainder filled in from reference TRBV25-1 and TRBJ2-3): EADIYQTPRYLVIGTGKKITLECSQTMGHDKMYWYQQDPGMELHLIHYSYGVNSTEKGDLSSESTVSRIRTEHFPLTLESARPSHTSQYLCATSQEGAADTQYFGPGTRLTVL.

CDR3 nucleotides: TGTGCCAGCAGCAAAGGGAACATGAACACTGAAGCTTTCTTT. Encoded protein: CASSKGNMNTEAFF. V usage is TRBV9 and J usage is TRBJ1-1; D is unresolved. The CDR3 totals 14 residues. From germline, CDR1 is SGDLS and CDR2 YYNGEE. V dropped 4 bases and J dropped 0 bases, with 10 bases sitting between them.

This clonotype appeared a few times. The chain joins TRBV6-5 to TRBJ2-5; no clear D gene. The CDR3 extends over 17 amino acids. Germline lookup yields CDR1 MNHEY and CDR2 SVGAGI. Trimming shortened V by 0 bases and J by 5 bases, and 19 bases separated the two germline ends. The CDR3 coding sequence is TGTGCCAGCAGTTACTCGGGGTATGCGATGCTCCGTGAGACCCAGTACTTC. Translating it yields CASSYSGYAMLRETQYF.

In this sample, this clonotype turned up a few times. This rearrangement joins TRBV6-5 to TRBJ2-5, with 7 bases aligning to TRBD1. In germline, CDR1 is MNHEY, CDR2 SVGAGI. This CDR3 has 14 amino acids. Trimming cost V 0 bases and J 4 bases; bases outside gene matches: 2. CDR3 in DNA: TGTGCCAGCAGTTACTCCACAGGGGCAGAGACCCAGTACTTC. It codes for CASSYSTGAETQYF.

This clonotype was detected a few times. The genes are TRBV4-3 and TRBJ2-1; the D is unclear. Trimming took off 0 bases at V and 1 base at J, with 7 bases between the two ends. This CDR3 spans 15 amino acids. The germline CDR1 and CDR2 sequences are LGHNA and YSLEER. DNA for the CDR3: TGCGCCAGCAGCCAAGAGGTCAGTTCCTACAATGAGCAGTTCTTC. Protein product: CASSQEVSSYNEQFF.